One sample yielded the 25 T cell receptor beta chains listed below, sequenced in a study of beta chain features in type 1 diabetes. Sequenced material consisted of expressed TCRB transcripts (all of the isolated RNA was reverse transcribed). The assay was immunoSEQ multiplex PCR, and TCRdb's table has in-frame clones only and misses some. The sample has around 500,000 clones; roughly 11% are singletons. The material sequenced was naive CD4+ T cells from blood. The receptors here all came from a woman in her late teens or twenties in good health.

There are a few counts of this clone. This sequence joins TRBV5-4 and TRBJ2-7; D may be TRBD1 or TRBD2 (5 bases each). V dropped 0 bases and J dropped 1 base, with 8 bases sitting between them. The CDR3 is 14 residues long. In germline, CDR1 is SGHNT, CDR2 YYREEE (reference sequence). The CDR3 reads CASSLAGRSYEQYF. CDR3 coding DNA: TGTGCCAGCAGCTTGGCGGGACGGTCCTACGAGCAGTACTTC.

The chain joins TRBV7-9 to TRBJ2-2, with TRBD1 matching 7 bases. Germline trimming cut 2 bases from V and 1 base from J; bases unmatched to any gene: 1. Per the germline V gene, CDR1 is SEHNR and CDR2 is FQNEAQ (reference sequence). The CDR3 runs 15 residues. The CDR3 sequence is CASSLRDRNTGELFF. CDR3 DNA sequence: TGTGCCAGCAGCTTACGGGACAGGAACACCGGGGAGCTGTTTTTT.

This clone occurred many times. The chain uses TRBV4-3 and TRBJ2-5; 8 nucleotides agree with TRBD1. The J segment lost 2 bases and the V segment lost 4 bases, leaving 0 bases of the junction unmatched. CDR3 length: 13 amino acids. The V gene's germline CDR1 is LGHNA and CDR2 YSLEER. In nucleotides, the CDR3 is TGCGCCAGCAGCCGGGACAGGCAAGAGACCCAGTACTTC. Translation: CASSRDRQETQYF.

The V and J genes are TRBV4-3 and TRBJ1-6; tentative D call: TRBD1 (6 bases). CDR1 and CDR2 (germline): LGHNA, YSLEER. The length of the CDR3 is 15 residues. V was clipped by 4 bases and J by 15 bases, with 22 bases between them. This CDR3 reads CASSLPGPGAQRLHF. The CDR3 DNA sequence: TGCGCCAGCAGCCTCCCCGGTCCAGGGGCCCAGCGCCTCCACTTT.

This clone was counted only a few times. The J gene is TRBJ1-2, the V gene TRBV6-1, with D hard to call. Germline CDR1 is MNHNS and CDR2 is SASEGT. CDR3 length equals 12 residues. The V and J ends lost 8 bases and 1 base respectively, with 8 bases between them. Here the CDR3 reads CASAQHNYGYTF. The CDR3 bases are TGTGCCAGCGCTCAGCATAACTATGGCTACACCTTC.

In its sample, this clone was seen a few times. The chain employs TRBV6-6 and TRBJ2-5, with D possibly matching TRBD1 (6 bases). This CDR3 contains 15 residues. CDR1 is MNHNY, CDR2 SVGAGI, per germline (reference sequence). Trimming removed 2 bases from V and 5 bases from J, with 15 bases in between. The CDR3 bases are TGTGCCAGCAGTTACCCAGGGGAACGGACGGAGACCCAGTACTTC. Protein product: CASSYPGERTETQYF.

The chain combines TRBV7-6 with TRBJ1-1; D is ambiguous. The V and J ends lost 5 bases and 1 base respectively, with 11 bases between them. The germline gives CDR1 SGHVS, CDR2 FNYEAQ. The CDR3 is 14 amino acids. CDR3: CASSPGLSNTEAFF. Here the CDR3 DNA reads TGTGCCAGCAGCCCAGGACTGTCGAACACTGAAGCTTTCTTT.

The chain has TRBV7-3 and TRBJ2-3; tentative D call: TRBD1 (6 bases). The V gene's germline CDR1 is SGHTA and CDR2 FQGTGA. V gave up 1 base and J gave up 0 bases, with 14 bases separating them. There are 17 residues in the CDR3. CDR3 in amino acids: CASSLRLWDISTDTQYF. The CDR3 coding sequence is TGTGCCAGCAGCTTAAGACTTTGGGACATCAGCACAGATACGCAGTATTTT.

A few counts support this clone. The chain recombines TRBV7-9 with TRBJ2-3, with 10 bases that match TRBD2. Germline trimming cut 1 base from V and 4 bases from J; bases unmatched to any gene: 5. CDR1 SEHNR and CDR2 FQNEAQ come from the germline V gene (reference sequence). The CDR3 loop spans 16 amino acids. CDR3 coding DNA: TGTGCCAGCAGCTTAGGAGAAGCGGGAGGGCCAGATACGCAGTATTTT. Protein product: CASSLGEAGGPDTQYF. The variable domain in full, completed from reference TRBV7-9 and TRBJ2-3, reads DTGVSQNPRHKITKRGQNVTFRCDPISEHNRLYWYRQTLGQGPEFLTYFQNEAQLEKSRLLSDRFSAERPKGSFSTLEIQRTEQGDSAMYLCASSLGEAGGPDTQYFGPGTRLTVL.

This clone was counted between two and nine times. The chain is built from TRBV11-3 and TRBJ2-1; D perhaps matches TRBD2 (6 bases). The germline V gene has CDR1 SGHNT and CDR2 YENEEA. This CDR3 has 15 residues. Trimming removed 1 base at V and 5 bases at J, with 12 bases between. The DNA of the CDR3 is TGTGCCAGCAGCTTAGCGACTAGTTCGAACAATGAGCAGTTCTTC. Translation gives CASSLATSSNNEQFF.

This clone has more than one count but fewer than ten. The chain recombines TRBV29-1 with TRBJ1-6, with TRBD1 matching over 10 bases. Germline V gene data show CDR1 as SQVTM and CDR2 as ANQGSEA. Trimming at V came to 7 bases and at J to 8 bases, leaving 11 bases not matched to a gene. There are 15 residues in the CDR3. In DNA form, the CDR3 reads TGCAGCGCAAAAATTTCCGGGACAGGGGATTCACCCCTCCACTTT. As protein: CSAKISGTGDSPLHF.

CDR3 DNA: TGCGCCAGCAGCTTGGGGGACAGATACACAGATACGCAGTATTTT. Its translation: CASSLGDRYTDTQYF. This chain uses TRBV5-1 with TRBJ2-3, with 7 bases matching TRBD1. V dropped 0 bases and J dropped 2; count of bases not matched to a gene: 3. This CDR3 is 15 amino acids long. CDR1 and CDR2 from the germline V gene are SGHRS and YFSETQ.

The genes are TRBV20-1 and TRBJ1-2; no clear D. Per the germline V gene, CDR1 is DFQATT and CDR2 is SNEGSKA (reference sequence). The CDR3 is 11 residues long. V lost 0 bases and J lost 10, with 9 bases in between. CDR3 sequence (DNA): TGCAGTGCTAGAGATCTACAGTTCTACACCTTC. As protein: CSARDLQFYTF.

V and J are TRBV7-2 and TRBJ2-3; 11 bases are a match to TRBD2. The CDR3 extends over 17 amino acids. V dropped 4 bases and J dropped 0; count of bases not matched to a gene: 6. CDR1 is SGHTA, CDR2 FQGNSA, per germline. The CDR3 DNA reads TGTGCCAGCAGCTGGGGGACTAGCGGAATTAGCACAGATACGCAGTATTTT. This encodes CASSWGTSGISTDTQYF. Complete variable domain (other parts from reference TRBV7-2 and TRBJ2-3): GAGVSQSPSNKVTEKGKDVELRCDPISGHTALYWYRQSLGQGLEFLIYFQGNSAPDKSGLPSDRFSAERTGGSVSTLTIQRTQQEDSAVYLCASSWGTSGISTDTQYFGPGTRLTVL.

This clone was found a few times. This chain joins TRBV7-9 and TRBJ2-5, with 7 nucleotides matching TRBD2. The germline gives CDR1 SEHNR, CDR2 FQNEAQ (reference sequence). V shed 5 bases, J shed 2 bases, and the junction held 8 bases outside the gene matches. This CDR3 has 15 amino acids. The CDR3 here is CASSPRASGQETQYF. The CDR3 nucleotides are TGTGCCAGCAGCCCAAGGGCTAGCGGACAAGAGACCCAGTACTTC.

The CDR3 is CASSESGELFF. CDR3 coding DNA: TGTGCCAGCAGTGAGTCCGGGGAGCTGTTTTTT. This rearrangement joins TRBV2 to TRBJ2-2; D gene ambiguous. Germline assignment: CDR1 SNHLY and CDR2 FYNNEI. Trimming took 3 bases from V and 6 from J, leaving 2 bases between them. The CDR3 is 11 amino acids.

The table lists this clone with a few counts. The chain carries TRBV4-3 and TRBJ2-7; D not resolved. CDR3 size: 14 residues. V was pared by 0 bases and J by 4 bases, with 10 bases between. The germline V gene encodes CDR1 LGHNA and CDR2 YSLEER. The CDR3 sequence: CASSQDRYIYEQYF. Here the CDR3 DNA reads TGCGCCAGCAGCCAAGATCGTTACATATACGAGCAGTACTTC.

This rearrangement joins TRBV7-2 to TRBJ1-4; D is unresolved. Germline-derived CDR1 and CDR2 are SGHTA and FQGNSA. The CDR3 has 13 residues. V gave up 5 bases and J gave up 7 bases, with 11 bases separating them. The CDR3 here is CASSLLPGEKLFF. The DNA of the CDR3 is TGTGCCAGCAGCCTATTGCCGGGTGAAAAACTGTTTTTT.

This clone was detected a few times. The CDR3: CASSVATLNTEAFF. CDR3 nucleotides: TGTGCCAGCAGCGTGGCGACCTTGAACACTGAAGCTTTCTTT. The rearrangement links TRBV9 to TRBJ1-1; D uncertain. Trimming shortened V by 2 bases and J by 0 bases, and 8 bases separated the two germline ends. This CDR3 contains 14 residues. CDR1 is SGDLS and CDR2 is YYNGEE in the germline V gene.

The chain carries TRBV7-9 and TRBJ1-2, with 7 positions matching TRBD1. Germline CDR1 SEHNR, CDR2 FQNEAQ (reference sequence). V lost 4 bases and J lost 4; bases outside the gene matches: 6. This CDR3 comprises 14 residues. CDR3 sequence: CASSSRQGAYGYTF. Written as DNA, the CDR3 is TGTGCCAGCAGCTCACGACAGGGAGCCTATGGCTACACCTTC. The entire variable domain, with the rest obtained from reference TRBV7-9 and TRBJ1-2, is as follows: DTGVSQNPRHKITKRGQNVTFRCDPISEHNRLYWYRQTLGQGPEFLTYFQNEAQLEKSRLLSDRFSAERPKGSFSTLEIQRTEQGDSAMYLCASSSRQGAYGYTFGSGTRLTVV.

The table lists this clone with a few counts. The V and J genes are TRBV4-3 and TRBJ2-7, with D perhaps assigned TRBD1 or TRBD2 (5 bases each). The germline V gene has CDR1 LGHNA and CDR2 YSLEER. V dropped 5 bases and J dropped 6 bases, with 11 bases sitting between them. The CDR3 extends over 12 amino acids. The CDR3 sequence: CASSSRDGEQYF. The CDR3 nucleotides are TGCGCCAGCAGCTCCAGGGACGGCGAGCAGTACTTC.

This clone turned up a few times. The CDR3 bases are TGTGCCTGGAGACGGGGAGGGGGTAATGAAAAACTGTTTTTT. It is translated as CAWRRGGGNEKLFF. V usage is TRBV30 and J usage is TRBJ1-4; D is possibly TRBD1 (6 bases). With 3 bases removed from V and 4 bases from J, the gap between germline ends came to 12 bases. CDR3 length equals 14 residues. Germline-derived CDR1 and CDR2 are GTSNPN and SVGIG (reference sequence).

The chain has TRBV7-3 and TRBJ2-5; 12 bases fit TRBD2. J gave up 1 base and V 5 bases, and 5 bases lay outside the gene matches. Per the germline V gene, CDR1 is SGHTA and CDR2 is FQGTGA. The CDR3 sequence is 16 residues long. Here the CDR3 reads CASSLSSGRAQETQYF. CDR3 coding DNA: TGTGCCAGCAGCCTCTCTAGCGGGAGGGCCCAAGAGACCCAGTACTTC.

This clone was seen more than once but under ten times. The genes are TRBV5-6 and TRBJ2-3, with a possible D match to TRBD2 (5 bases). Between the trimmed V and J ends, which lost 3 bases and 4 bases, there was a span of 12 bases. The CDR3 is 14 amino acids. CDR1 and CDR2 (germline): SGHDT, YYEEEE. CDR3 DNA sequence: TGTGCCAGCAGCTCGGGGATCTGGGCAGATACGCAGTATTTT. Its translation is CASSSGIWADTQYF.

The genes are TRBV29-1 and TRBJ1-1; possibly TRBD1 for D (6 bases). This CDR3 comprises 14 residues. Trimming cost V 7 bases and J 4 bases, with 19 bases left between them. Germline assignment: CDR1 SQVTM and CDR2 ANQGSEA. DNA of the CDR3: TGCAGCGACTTACAGGGAGATTGGGCCACTGAAGCTTTCTTT. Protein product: CSDLQGDWATEAFF.